This passage covers 18 T cell receptor beta chains from one sample sequenced in a study of blood T cell repertoires in COVID-19. TCRdb keeps only in-frame clones here, not all; method: immunoSEQ multiplex PCR. The sample consists of some 490,000 clones, about 88% of them appearing once. Sequencing input: PBMCs or T cells enriched from blood (not recorded which). Receptors originate from a woman aged 60 to 75 who had recovered from COVID-19.

This clone was seen a single time. The DNA for the CDR3 is TGTGCCAGCAGCCTAGCGGGGGGAACAGATACGCAGTATTTT. Translation gives CASSLAGGTDTQYF. This chain links TRBV3-1 (or the pseudogene TRBV3-2) with TRBJ2-3, with TRBD2 matching over 10 bases. CDR1 is LGHDT, CDR2 YNNKEL, per germline (reference sequence). This CDR3 spans 14 amino acids. The J segment lost 3 bases and the V segment lost 4 bases, leaving 1 base of the junction unmatched.

This chain connects TRBV19 to TRBJ1-3; D possibly corresponds to TRBD1 (6 bases). CDR1 and CDR2 (germline): LNHDA, SQIVND (reference sequence). The CDR3 loop spans 14 amino acids. V lost 8 bases to trimming and J lost 1 base, with 12 bases between them. The DNA for the CDR3 is TGTGCCAGTCTTGGACAGAATTCTGGAAACACCATATATTTT. It yields the protein CASLGQNSGNTIYF.

V is TRBV29-1 and J is TRBJ1-2; D possibly corresponds to TRBD1 (6 bases). Germline assignment: CDR1 SQVTM and CDR2 ANQGSEA. The CDR3 extends over 11 amino acids. V lost 8 bases, J lost 5 bases, and 12 bases lay in between. The CDR3: CSFGQQYGYTF. DNA of the CDR3: TGCAGCTTCGGACAGCAATATGGCTACACCTTC.

The V and J genes are TRBV19 and TRBJ1-5; 11 nucleotides match TRBD1. This CDR3 is 16 amino acids long. From germline, CDR1 is LNHDA and CDR2 SQIVND (reference sequence). V was clipped by 6 bases and J by 2 bases; unmatched bases: 6. The CDR3: CASSLDRGRGNQPQHF. The DNA for the CDR3 is TGTGCCAGTAGCCTGGACAGGGGGCGAGGCAATCAGCCCCAGCATTTT.

The chain recombines TRBV28 with TRBJ1-3; 9 bases fit TRBD1. With 2 bases clipped from V and 4 bases from J, the junction kept 6 bases outside the gene matches. This CDR3 is 16 amino acids long. Germline CDR1 and CDR2: MDHEN and SYDVKM. The CDR3 loop reads CASSLLQGAWGNTIYF. The CDR3 coding sequence is TGTGCCAGCAGTTTACTACAGGGGGCGTGGGGAAACACCATATATTTT.

V and J are TRBV9 and TRBJ2-5, with D tentatively TRBD2 (6 bases). Germline CDR1 and CDR2: SGDLS and YYNGEE. The CDR3 contains 15 residues. Trimming removed 0 bases from V and 2 bases from J, with 11 bases in between. The chain's CDR3 is CASSVASGGQETQYF. CDR3 nucleotides: TGTGCCAGCAGCGTAGCGAGTGGGGGGCAAGAGACCCAGTACTTC. Full variable domain (outside the CDR3, taken from reference TRBV9 and TRBJ2-5): DSGVTQTPKHLITATGQRVTLRCSPRSGDLSVYWYQQSLDQGLQFLIQYYNGEERAKGNILERFSAQQFPDLHSELNLSSLELGDSALYFCASSVASGGQETQYFGPGTRLLVL.

The V and J genes are TRBV7-6 and TRBJ2-2; D is perhaps TRBD1 (6 bases). This CDR3 spans 15 amino acids. Germline lookup yields CDR1 SGHVS and CDR2 FNYEAQ. With 5 bases removed from V and 4 bases from J, the gap between germline ends came to 14 bases. The CDR3 loop is CASSPLGQVTGELFF. DNA for the CDR3: TGTGCCAGCAGCCCCCTGGGACAAGTCACCGGGGAGCTGTTTTTT.

The V and J genes are TRBV6-5 and TRBJ1-5, with a tentative D call TRBD1 (6 bases). Germline values: CDR1 MNHEY, CDR2 SVGAGI. V gave up 6 bases and J gave up 3 bases, with 12 bases separating them. This CDR3 is built from 14 residues. The CDR3 DNA follows: TGTGCCAGCAGGACAGGAACATACAATCAGCCCCAGCATTTT. It encodes CASRTGTYNQPQHF.

This chain uses TRBV7-9 with TRBJ1-1; D is uncertain. The CDR3 totals 13 residues. V shed 1 base and J shed 5 bases, with 8 bases lying between them. Germline CDR1 SEHNR, CDR2 FQNEAQ (reference sequence). The CDR3 loop reads CASSLVALTEAFF. In DNA, the CDR3 is TGTGCCAGCAGCTTAGTGGCCCTGACTGAAGCTTTCTTT.

The chain has TRBV2 and TRBJ1-2; unclear D gene. CDR1 and CDR2 (germline): SNHLY, FYNNEI. V dropped 4 bases and J dropped 8 bases, with 14 bases sitting between them. The CDR3 runs 13 residues. CDR3 DNA: TGTGCCAGCAGTGGTGACACCAAACGGGGCTACACCTTC. Amino acids: CASSGDTKRGYTF.

Worth noting for this clone: The same CDR3 is also encoded by other DNA sequences in this sample. V gene TRBV3-1 (or the pseudogene TRBV3-2) combines with J gene TRBJ1-5; D not certain. The ends were cut back, 2 bases at V and 5 bases at J, with 7 bases in the middle. The CDR3 loop spans 13 amino acids. Germline V gene sequence: CDR1 LGHDT, CDR2 YNNKEL (reference sequence). CDR3 region: CASSQLGDQPQHF. The CDR3 coding sequence is TGTGCCAGCAGCCAACTCGGAGATCAGCCCCAGCATTTT.

This chain joins TRBV5-1 and TRBJ1-2; 7 bases are shared with TRBD1. In germline, CDR1 is SGHRS, CDR2 YFSETQ. This CDR3 contains 14 residues. Germline trimming cut 1 base from V and 4 bases from J; bases unmatched to any gene: 4. DNA of the CDR3: TGCGCCAGCAGCTTGCTGGGACAGTCCTATGGCTACACCTTC. Translated, it gives CASSLLGQSYGYTF.

V gene TRBV5-1 combines with J gene TRBJ1-2; TRBD1 is a possible D gene (5 bases). The CDR3 runs 13 residues. Between the trimmed V and J ends, which lost 0 bases and 8 bases, there was a span of 11 bases. CDR1 and CDR2 from the germline V gene are SGHRS and YFSETQ. The CDR3 region is CASSLVGVGGYTF. The CDR3 nucleotides are TGCGCCAGCAGCTTGGTAGGGGTTGGAGGCTACACCTTC.

Only a few counts were recorded for this clone. CDR3 in DNA: TGTGCCAGCAGTTTATCGGACAATAGCAATCAGCCCCAGCATTTT. Protein: CASSLSDNSNQPQHF. V usage is TRBV28 and J usage is TRBJ1-5, with D possibly being TRBD1 (5 bases). Germline V gene data show CDR1 as MDHEN and CDR2 as SYDVKM. The V and J ends lost 1 base and 0 bases respectively, with 7 bases between them. The CDR3 runs 15 residues.

The chain employs TRBV15 and TRBJ1-2, with a possible D match to TRBD1 (6 bases). This CDR3 comprises 13 residues. Deletions cut 6 bases from V and 5 bases from J, with 13 bases between. Per germline, CDR1 LNHNV and CDR2 YYDKDF (reference sequence). The CDR3 DNA follows: TGTGCCACCAGTATAGGGGGGGAGTATGGCTACACCTTC. Translation gives CATSIGGEYGYTF.

The chain combines TRBV19 with TRBJ1-5; maybe TRBD1 (5 bases). V was pared by 5 bases and J by 0 bases, with 11 bases between. Germline lookup yields CDR1 LNHDA and CDR2 SQIVND (reference sequence). The length of the CDR3 is 15 residues. The CDR3 spells CASSPRGYSNQPQHF. The CDR3 DNA is TGTGCCAGTAGTCCGCGGGGCTATAGCAATCAGCCCCAGCATTTT.

The V and J genes are TRBV5-1 and TRBJ2-4, with 8 positions matching TRBD1. Germline V gives CDR1 SGHRS, CDR2 YFSETQ. The V and J ends lost 3 bases and 7 bases, in that order; junction bases with no gene match: 12. The CDR3 sequence is 16 residues long. For the CDR3, the DNA is TGCGCCAGCAGCTCAGGGACAGGAGGGGGTAGGAACATTCAGTACTTC. Protein sequence: CASSSGTGGGRNIQYF.

In its sample, this clone was seen once. CDR3 in amino acids: CASSYEVNTEAFF. The CDR3 bases are TGTGCCAGCAGTTACGAGGTAAACACTGAAGCTTTCTTT. The chain carries TRBV6-5 and TRBJ1-1; D ambiguous. The CDR3 totals 13 residues. V was pared by 2 bases and J by 2 bases, with 6 bases between. Germline assignment: CDR1 MNHEY and CDR2 SVGAGI.